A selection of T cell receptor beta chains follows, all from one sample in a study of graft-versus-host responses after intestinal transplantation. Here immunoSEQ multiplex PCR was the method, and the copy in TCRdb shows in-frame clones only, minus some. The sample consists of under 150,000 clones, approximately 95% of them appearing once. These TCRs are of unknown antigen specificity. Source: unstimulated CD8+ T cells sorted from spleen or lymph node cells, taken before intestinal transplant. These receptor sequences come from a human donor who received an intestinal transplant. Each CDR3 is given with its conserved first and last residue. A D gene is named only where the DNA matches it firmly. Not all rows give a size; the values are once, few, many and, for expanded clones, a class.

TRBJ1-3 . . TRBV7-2 TGTGCCAGCAGCTTAGGCAGGTACTCTGGAAACACCATATATTTT CASSLGRYSGNTIYF
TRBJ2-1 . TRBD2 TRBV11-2 TGTGCCAGCAGCTTAGAGGGGCCGGGACTAGCGGGAGGTCCGGTCTTC CASSLEGPGLAGGPVF
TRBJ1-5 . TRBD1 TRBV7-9 TGTGCCCGAACTTACGACAGGGGCGGAATCTATCCCCAGCATTTT CARTYDRGGIYPQHF
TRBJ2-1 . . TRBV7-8 TGTGCCAGCAGCTTAGCACTAATCTACAATGAGCAGTTCTTC CASSLALIYNEQFF
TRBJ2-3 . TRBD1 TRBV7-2 TGTGCCAGCAGCTCACGGGACAGGGGTTCGAGACACACAGATACGCAGTATTTT CASSSRDRGSRHTDTQYF
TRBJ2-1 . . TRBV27 TGTGCCAGCAGTTTAAGGGGGTACAATGAGCAGTTCTTC CASSLRGYNEQFF
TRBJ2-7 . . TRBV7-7 TGTGCTAGCAGCTTAGAGCAGGGGGGTGAGCAGTACTTC CASSLEQGGEQYF
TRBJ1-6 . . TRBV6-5 TGTGCCAGCACCCCTTTCGGTAGTAATTCACCCCTCCACTTT CASTPFGSNSPLHF
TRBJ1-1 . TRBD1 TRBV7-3 TGTGCCAGCAGCTGGACAGGGGGCGCGTACACTGAAGCTTTCTTT CASSWTGGAYTEAFF
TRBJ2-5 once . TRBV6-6 TGTGCCAGCAGTATCCAGGGTCCCGAGACCCAGTACTTC CASSIQGPETQYF
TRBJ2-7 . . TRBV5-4 TGTGCCAGCAGCTTTGGCGGCTCCTACGAGCAGTACTTC CASSFGGSYEQYF
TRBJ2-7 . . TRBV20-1 TGCAGTGCTAGTTTTGGCCGCGAGCAGTACTTC CSASFGREQYF
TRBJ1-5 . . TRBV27 TGTGCCAGCAGTTTAATGGGGGTTGGTCAGCCCCAGCATTTT CASSLMGVGQPQHF
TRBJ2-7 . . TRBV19 TGTGCCAGTAGTTTCCGGGACGGTCCCTACGAGCAGTACTTC CASSFRDGPYEQYF
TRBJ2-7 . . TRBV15 TGTGCCACCAGCACGGACCTAAGGAACGAGCAGTACTTC CATSTDLRNEQYF
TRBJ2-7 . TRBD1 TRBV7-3 TGTGCCAGCAGCTTTATCGGGACAGGGTTCGAGCAGTACTTC CASSFIGTGFEQYF
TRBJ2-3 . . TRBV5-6 TGTGCCAGCAGCCCACTCGCGGGGTTAACAGATACGCAGTATTTT CASSPLAGLTDTQYF
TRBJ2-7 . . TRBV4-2 TGTGCCAGCAGCCTTCGCGGGAACGAGCAGTACTTC CASSLRGNEQYF
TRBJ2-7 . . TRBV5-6 TGTGCCAGCAGCTTGGGGATAAACTCCTACGAGCAGTACTTC CASSLGINSYEQYF
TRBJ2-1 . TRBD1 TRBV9 TGTGCCAGCAGCGTCTCTGTGACAGGGGCAAATGAGCAGTTCTTC CASSVSVTGANEQFF
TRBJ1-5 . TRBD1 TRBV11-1 TGTGCCAGCAGCGGGACAGGGGGCAATCAGCCCCGGTATTTT CASSGTGGNQPRYF
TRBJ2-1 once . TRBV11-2 TGTGCCAGCAGCTTAGATTGGGGGAGTGGAGGGCTCAATGAGCAGTTCTTC CASSLDWGSGGLNEQFF
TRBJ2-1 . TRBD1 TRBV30 TGTGCCTGGGAGGGGGACAGGGTGGGTGAGCAGTTCTTC CAWEGDRVGEQFF